This is a list of T cell receptor beta chains from one sample in a study of beta chain features in type 1 diabetes. Profiling relied on immunoSEQ multiplex PCR, and the TCRdb table lists in-frame clones only, not all of them. This table holds hundreds of thousands of clones, about an eighth found once. Sequenced sample: naive CD4+ T cells from blood. The source is a man aged 18 to 30 with type 1 diabetes. The CDR3 runs from the conserved cysteine through the conserved F or W.

v_call	j_call	cdr3_aa
TRBV28	TRBJ2-1	CASRPSRDRGLGEQFF
TRBV28	TRBJ2-7	CASSLPRTGKRQYF
TRBV5-1	TRBJ1-1	CASGETGYTEAFF
TRBV29-1	TRBJ1-1	CSVRTGPGGEAFF
TRBV5-1	TRBJ2-5	CASSRSQETQYF
TRBV6-5	TRBJ2-3	CASSLELGGTDTQYF
TRBV30	TRBJ1-2	CAWSVPGNGYTF
TRBV19	TRBJ2-3	CASSISTDTQYF
TRBV6-5	TRBJ1-6	CASGDLDSPLHF
TRBV5-4	TRBJ2-2	CASSLDRGGGELFF
TRBV5-1	TRBJ2-3	CASSPRSPNTDTQYF
TRBV9	TRBJ1-5	CASSVDNVSPQHF
TRBV25-1	TRBJ1-6	CASSDWQGNSPLHF
TRBV23-1	TRBJ1-3	CASSPPPGPGGNTIYF
TRBV30	TRBJ1-1	CAWSLSPGLRAFF
TRBV4-1	TRBJ2-3	CASSQESDGGPTDTQYF
TRBV4-2	TRBJ1-1	CASSPRSTGTENTEAFF
TRBV10-3	TRBJ2-5	CAINERGYQETQYF
TRBV6-6	TRBJ1-4	CASSYMWGQGEKLFF
TRBV6-5	TRBJ1-5	CASSPSGQRNQPQHF
TRBV1	TRBJ1-2	CTSSHDRGFGYTF